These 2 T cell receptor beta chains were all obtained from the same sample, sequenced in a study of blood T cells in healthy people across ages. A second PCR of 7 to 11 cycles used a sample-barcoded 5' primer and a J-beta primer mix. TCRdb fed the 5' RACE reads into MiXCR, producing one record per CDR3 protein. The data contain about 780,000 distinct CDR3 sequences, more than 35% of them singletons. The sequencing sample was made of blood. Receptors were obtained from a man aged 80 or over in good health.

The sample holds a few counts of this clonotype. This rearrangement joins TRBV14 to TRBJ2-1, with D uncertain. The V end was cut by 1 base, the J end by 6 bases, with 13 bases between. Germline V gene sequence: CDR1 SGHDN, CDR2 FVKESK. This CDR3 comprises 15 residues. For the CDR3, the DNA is TGTGCCAGCAGCCAAGGTAGTACCAATCTCAATGAGCAGTTCTTC. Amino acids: CASSQGSTNLNEQFF.

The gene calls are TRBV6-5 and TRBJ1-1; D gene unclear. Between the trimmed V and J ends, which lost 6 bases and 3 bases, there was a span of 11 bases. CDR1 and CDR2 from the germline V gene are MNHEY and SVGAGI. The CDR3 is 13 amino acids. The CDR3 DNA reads TGTGCCAGCAGACCCGGGCCTCACACTGAAGCTTTCTTT. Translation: CASRPGPHTEAFF.